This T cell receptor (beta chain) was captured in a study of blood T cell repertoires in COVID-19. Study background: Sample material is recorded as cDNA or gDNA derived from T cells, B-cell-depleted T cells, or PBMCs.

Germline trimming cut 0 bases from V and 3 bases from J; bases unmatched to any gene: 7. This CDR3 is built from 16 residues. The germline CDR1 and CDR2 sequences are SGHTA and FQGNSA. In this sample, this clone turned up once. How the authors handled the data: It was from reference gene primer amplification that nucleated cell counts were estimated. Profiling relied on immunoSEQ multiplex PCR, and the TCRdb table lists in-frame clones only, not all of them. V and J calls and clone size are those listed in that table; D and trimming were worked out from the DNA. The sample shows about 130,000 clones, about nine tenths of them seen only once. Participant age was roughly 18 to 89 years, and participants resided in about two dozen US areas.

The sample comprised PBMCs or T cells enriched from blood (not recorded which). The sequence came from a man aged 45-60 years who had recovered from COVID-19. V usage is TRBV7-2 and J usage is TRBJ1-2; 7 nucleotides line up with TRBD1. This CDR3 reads CASSLAVITGDYGYTF. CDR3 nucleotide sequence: TGTGCCAGCAGCTTAGCCGTCATAACAGGGGACTATGGCTACACCTTC. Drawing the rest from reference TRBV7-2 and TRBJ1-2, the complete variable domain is GAGVSQSPSNKVTEKGKDVELRCDPISGHTALYWYRQSLGQGLEFLIYFQGNSAPDKSGLPSDRFSAERTGGSVSTLTIQRTQQEDSAVYLCASSLAVITGDYGYTFGSGTRLTVV.